This T cell receptor (beta chain) came from a study of response to subunit inactivated influenza vaccine. In the case of this clonotype: Its antigen is not identified.

Study outcomes and limitations: Only a handful of new T cells, the authors suggested, are recruited with each seasonal influenza vaccination.

TCRdb ran MiXCR on the RT-PCR reads and lists one entry per CDR3 protein. In the table there are around 750,000 distinct CDR3 sequences, around 21% of which are singletons. This CDR3 has 15 residues. V was clipped by 0 bases and J by 2 bases; unmatched bases: 4. Germline V gene sequence: CDR1 MGHRA, CDR2 YSYEKL. The material sequenced was PBMCs from blood, taken about 5 days after vaccination. The gene calls are TRBV4-1 and TRBJ2-7, with TRBD1 identical over 7 bases. The sequence came from a man aged 50-60 years who received an inactivated influenza vaccine. CDR3 loop: CASSQDSQGAYEQYF. CDR3 coding DNA: TGCGCCAGCAGCCAAGATTCGCAGGGGGCCTACGAGCAGTACTTC.